Presented here are 28 T cell receptor beta chains from one specimen sequenced in a study of tissue T cells after allogeneic stem cell transplantation. Method: immunoSEQ multiplex PCR; TCRdb's copy keeps in-frame clones and lacks some. The sample lists thousands of clones; approximately 74% were seen once. The sequenced material came from blood. These TCRs come from a female BALB/c mouse in good health. MHC haplotype: H2-d.

A word on this clone: Gene names and germline match the mouse. CDR3 amino acids: CASGEEDTQYF. The sequenced part of the CDR3 DNA is TGTGCCAGCGGTGAGGAAGACACCCAGTAC. The chain has TRBV13-2 and TRBJ2-5; no clear D gene. The CDR3 is cut off 1 residue early in the read; its end comes from the germline J gene. Deletions cut 2 bases from V and 4 bases from J, with 2 bases between. Per germline, CDR1 NNHNN and CDR2 SYGAGS (reference sequence). This CDR3 has 11 amino acids.

For this clone: The listed genes are named as in mouse. Coverage ceases 1 residue before the CDR3 finishes, and the germline J gene fills in the end. This chain uses TRBV14 with TRBJ1-3, with 7 bases aligning to TRBD1. Germline loops: CDR1 SGHDT, CDR2 FRDEAV. The J segment lost 0 bases and the V segment lost 5 bases, leaving 5 bases of the junction unmatched. This CDR3 comprises 15 residues. CDR3 bases read: TGTGCCAGCAGCCCGACAGGGCATTCTGGAAATACGCTCTAT. The encoded protein is CASSPTGHSGNTLY. The full-length CDR3 reads as CASSPTGHSGNTLYF.

Details on this clone: All gene names here are mouse names. The read ends 1 residue early relative to the CDR3; the germline J gene fills the gap. The chain couples TRBV13-1 to TRBJ2-1; D unclear. Germline assignment: CDR1 NSHNY and CDR2 SYGAGN. The V end was cut by 3 bases, the J end by 3 bases, with 7 bases between. The length of the CDR3 is 13 residues. The DNA read from the CDR3 is TGTGCCAGCAGTGCCAGTCTCTATGCTGAGCAGTTC. Amino acid sequence: CASSASLYAEQF. The whole CDR3 protein reads CASSASLYAEQFF.

On this clone: The listed genes are named as in mouse. The CDR3 end falls 1 residue outside the read, so it is completed with the germline J gene. The chain uses TRBV4 and TRBJ2-4; TRBD1 agrees at 7 bases. CDR1 is LGHDT and CDR2 is YNNKQL in the germline V gene (reference sequence). Trimming cost V 5 bases and J 0 bases; bases outside gene matches: 2. This CDR3 spans 14 amino acids. The CDR3 DNA, read in part, is TGTGCCAGCAGCCGGGACAGTAGTCAAAACACCTTGTAC. Translation: CASSRDSSQNTLY. The whole CDR3 protein reads CASSRDSSQNTLYF.

A word on this clone: Gene names and germline match the mouse. The read terminates 1 residue before the CDR3 end, so the remaining end is supplied by the germline J gene. This sequence joins TRBV4 and TRBJ2-2, with 7 bases fitting TRBD1. This CDR3 is built from 14 residues. V lost 4 bases, J lost 2 bases, and 1 base stayed unmatched. Germline V gives CDR1 LGHDT, CDR2 YNNKQL (reference sequence). This chain's CDR3 is CASSWGQNTGQLYF. The CDR3 bases that were read are TGTGCCAGCAGCTGGGGACAGAACACCGGGCAGCTCTAC.

Regarding this clone: Gene names are the mouse ones. The sequenced fragment ends 1 residue before the CDR3 boundary, so the rest is inferred from the germline J gene. The chain employs TRBV4 and TRBJ2-7; 10 nucleotides line up with TRBD1. The CDR3 has 14 amino acids. Germline V CDR1 and CDR2: LGHDT, YNNKQL (reference sequence). After removal of 4 bases from V and 4 bases from J, the junction contained 4 bases not matched to a gene. The CDR3 reads CASSFRDRGYEQYF. CDR3 DNA (partial): TGTGCCAGCAGCTTCAGGGACAGGGGTTATGAACAGTAC.

In the case of this clone: The genes are named according to mouse. The CDR3 end lies 1 residue beyond the end of the read and is filled in from the germline J gene. The chain has TRBV1 and TRBJ2-2; the match to TRBD2 covers 9 bases. J gave up 2 bases and V 3 bases, and 4 bases lay outside the gene matches. The length of the CDR3 is 16 residues. Germline assignment: CDR1 NSQYPW and CDR2 LRSPGD (reference sequence). The CDR3 bases that were read are TGCACCTGCAGTGCCTCACTGGGGGGTAACACCGGGCAGCTCTAC. Its translation: CTCSASLGGNTGQLY. The whole CDR3 protein is CTCSASLGGNTGQLYF.

About this clone itself: The gene names here belong to mouse. The read ends 1 residue early relative to the CDR3; the germline J gene fills the gap. The chain employs TRBV5 and TRBJ2-5; D is unclear. CDR1 and CDR2 from the germline V gene are LGHNA and YNLKQL (reference sequence). The CDR3 extends over 15 amino acids. V lost 0 bases and J 0 bases, leaving 7 bases between the germline ends. CDR3 residues: CASSQESNNQDTQYF. The part of the CDR3 DNA that was read is TGTGCCAGCAGCCAAGAAAGCAATAACCAAGACACCCAGTAC.

Comments on this clone: One junction end does not reproduce the germline sequence, and a read error may be involved. Gene and germline names: mouse. The CDR3 extends 1 residue past the end of the read, so its final part is completed from the germline J gene. The chain is built from TRBV29 and TRBJ1-2; 7 bases fit TRBD1. This CDR3 spans 12 amino acids. Per germline, CDR1 MSHET and CDR2 SYDVDS. CDR3 DNA (partial): TGTGCTGGCAGGGGGACAAACTCCGACTACACC. Translating it yields CAGRGTNSDYT. Given in full, the CDR3 is CAGRGTNSDYTF.

Details on this clone: The gene names given are mouse names. Read data end 1 residue before the CDR3 end; the end is taken from the germline J gene. The V call is TRBV13-2, the J call TRBJ2-7; 13 bases align to TRBD2. The CDR3 has 14 amino acids. The V gene end was trimmed by 3 bases and the J gene end by 7 bases; junction bases not matched to a gene: 4. Germline V CDR1 and CDR2: NNHNN, SYGAGS (reference sequence). CDR3 loop: CASGGRDWGGEQYF. The covered CDR3 bases are TGTGCCAGCGGTGGCCGGGACTGGGGGGGAGAACAGTAC.

With respect to this clone: Mouse names are used for the genes. With the read ending 1 residue before the CDR3 end, the germline J gene is used to fill in that end. V and J are TRBV5 and TRBJ2-7; the D gene is possibly TRBD1 (6 bases). V gave up 1 base and J gave up 6 bases, with 7 bases separating them. Per the germline V gene, CDR1 is LGHNA and CDR2 is YNLKQL (reference sequence). This CDR3 has 12 residues. The sequenced CDR3 bases are TGTGCCAGCAGCCAAGGCAGGGGTGAACAGTAC. Its protein is CASSQGRGEQY. The entire CDR3 reads CASSQGRGEQYF.

The count of this clone is one. Mouse names are used for the genes. The observed sequence ends 1 residue before the CDR3 terminus, with the missing tail filled in from the germline J gene. V and J are TRBV13-2 and TRBJ1-1; D uncertain. This CDR3 is 13 amino acids long. CDR1 and CDR2 (germline): NNHNN, SYGAGS (reference sequence). Trimming shortened V by 3 bases and J by 4 bases, and 10 bases separated the two germline ends. Here the CDR3 reads CASGGPLGTEVFF. CDR3 bases read: TGTGCCAGCGGTGGCCCTCTGGGCACAGAAGTCTTC.

The sample holds one count of this clone. The gene symbols are mouse symbols. The CDR3 end falls 1 residue outside the read, so it is completed with the germline J gene. This chain uses TRBV13-2 with TRBJ2-5; D not resolved. Germline assignment: CDR1 NNHNN and CDR2 SYGAGS (reference sequence). The CDR3 has 11 amino acids. V lost 4 bases to trimming and J lost 0 bases, with 0 bases between them. The part of the CDR3 DNA that was read is TGTGCCAGCGGTAACCAAGACACCCAGTAC. It yields the protein CASGNQDTQY. The whole CDR3 sequence is CASGNQDTQYF.

In its sample, this clone was seen once. Genes and germline come from the mouse. The DNA ends 1 residue before the CDR3 does, and the rest of the CDR3 is filled in from the germline J gene. The chain joins TRBV13-3 to TRBJ2-5; 10 bases are shared with TRBD1. Germline V lookup: CDR1 NNHDY, CDR2 SYVADS. The V gene end was trimmed by 4 bases and the J gene end by 3 bases; junction bases not matched to a gene: 2. The CDR3 runs to 14 residues. CDR3 DNA (partial): TGTGCCAGCAGTAGGACAGGGGGGCAAGACACCCAGTAC. Its protein is CASSRTGGQDTQY. The full CDR3 is CASSRTGGQDTQYF.

A word on this clone: Mouse germline and gene names are used. Read sequence stops 1 residue before the CDR3 end, and the germline J gene provides the missing end. This chain joins TRBV13-2 and TRBJ2-3; TRBD1 or TRBD2 may be the D gene (5 bases each). Germline CDR1 NNHNN, CDR2 SYGAGS (reference sequence). Trimming stripped 1 base from V and 0 bases from J, with 9 bases between. This CDR3 contains 15 residues. CDR3 sequence: CASGDPGGSAETLYF. Partial CDR3 DNA: TGTGCCAGCGGTGATCCCGGGGGAAGTGCAGAAACGCTGTAT.

As concerns this clone: Mouse gene names apply. The sequenced fragment ends 1 residue before the CDR3 boundary, so the rest is inferred from the germline J gene. The chain is built from TRBV19 and TRBJ1-1, with unresolved D. V was clipped by 1 base and J by 1 base, with 5 bases between them. The germline V gene has CDR1 FNHDT and CDR2 SITEND (reference sequence). The CDR3 covers 13 residues. The CDR3 reads CASSIRQNTEVFF. Partial CDR3 DNA: TGTGCCAGCAGTATAAGACAAAACACAGAAGTCTTC.

Regarding this clone: Genes and germline are mouse. The DNA ends 1 residue before the CDR3 does, and the rest of the CDR3 is filled in from the germline J gene. The rearrangement joins TRBV12-1 to TRBJ2-3; 8 bases agree with TRBD2. The CDR3 loop spans 16 amino acids. Germline V CDR1 and CDR2: SGHSN, HYEKVE. V trimming: 0 bases; J trimming: 0 bases; junction bases outside the gene matches: 4. Incomplete CDR3 DNA: TGTGCCAGCTCTCTCGGTCTGGGGGGTAGTGCAGAAACGCTGTAT. This translates into CASSLGLGGSAETLY. From start to end, the CDR3 is CASSLGLGGSAETLYF.

This clone was counted a single time. Mouse names are used for the genes. The read terminates 1 residue before the CDR3 end, so the remaining end is supplied by the germline J gene. The rearrangement links TRBV19 to TRBJ1-2, with a possible D match to TRBD1 (5 bases). The length of the CDR3 is 14 residues. CDR1 is FNHDT and CDR2 is SITEND in the germline V gene (reference sequence). Between the trimmed V and J ends, which lost 0 bases and 3 bases, there was a span of 9 bases. CDR3: CASSIAGADSDYTF. The part of the CDR3 DNA that was read is TGTGCCAGCAGTATAGCCGGGGCAGACTCCGACTACACC. The whole variable domain, filled in from reference TRBV19 and TRBJ1-2, reads GGIITQTPKFLIGQEGQKLTLKCQQNFNHDTMYWYRQDSGKGLRLIYYSITENDLQKGDLSEGYDASREKKSSFSLTVTSAQKNEMAVFLCASSIAGADSDYTFGSGTRLLVI.

A word on this clone: Gene names and germline refer to mouse. The read stops 1 residue short of the end of the CDR3; the missing end is completed from the germline J gene. The chain uses TRBV13-1 and TRBJ2-7, with 11 nucleotides matching TRBD2. V lost 0 bases and J lost 9; bases outside the gene matches: 5. Germline CDR1 NSHNY, CDR2 SYGAGN. This CDR3 has 14 amino acids. This chain's CDR3 is CASSDATGGAVQYF. CDR3 DNA, as far as it was read: TGTGCCAGCAGTGATGCAACTGGGGGGGCCGTACAGTAC.

Remarks on this clone: Germline and genes: mouse. The read ends 1 residue early relative to the CDR3; the germline J gene fills the gap. V gene TRBV5 combines with J gene TRBJ2-3; TRBD2 matches 7 bases. V dropped 1 base and J dropped 0; count of bases not matched to a gene: 1. Looked up from germline, CDR1 is LGHNA and CDR2 is YNLKQL (reference sequence). The CDR3 runs to 15 residues. The chain's CDR3 is CASSQAWGSAETLYF. The CDR3 DNA, read in part, is TGTGCCAGCAGCCAAGCCTGGGGGAGTGCAGAAACGCTGTAT.

Notes on this clone: Gene labels here are mouse ones. Read sequence stops 1 residue before the CDR3 end, and the germline J gene provides the missing end. The gene calls are TRBV20 and TRBJ2-7; 10 bases are a match to TRBD2. Trimming at V came to 2 bases and at J to 5 bases, leaving 6 bases not matched to a gene. Germline CDR1 GFQATS, CDR2 STVNSAI. The CDR3 runs 14 residues. The part of the CDR3 DNA that was read is TGTGGTGCTAGGCTGGGACTGGGGATGGATGAACAGTAC. Amino acid sequence: CGARLGLGMDEQY. The whole CDR3 region reads CGARLGLGMDEQYF.

On this clone: The genes are named according to mouse. Read coverage stops 1 residue before the CDR3 terminus; the germline J gene supplies the remainder. The gene calls are TRBV13-1 and TRBJ2-5; D is undetermined. The V end was cut by 2 bases, the J end by 4 bases, with 5 bases between. The V gene's germline CDR1 is NSHNY and CDR2 SYGAGN. This CDR3 is built from 12 residues. CDR3: CASSDKKDTQYF. The CDR3 DNA, read in part, is TGTGCCAGCAGTGACAAAAAAGACACCCAGTAC.

In regard to this clone: Gene names refer to mouse genes. The read finishes 1 residue shy of the CDR3 end, and the germline J gene is used to complete it. V gene TRBV13-1 combines with J gene TRBJ1-4; perhaps TRBD1 as D (6 bases). The V and J ends lost 2 bases and 4 bases respectively, with 12 bases between them. CDR1 NSHNY and CDR2 SYGAGN come from the germline V gene. The CDR3 has 15 residues. CDR3 sequence reads: CASSDPGGGNERLFF. The part of the CDR3 DNA that was read is TGTGCCAGCAGTGACCCGGGGGGCGGCAACGAAAGATTATTT. Complete variable domain (other parts from reference TRBV13-1 and TRBJ1-4): EAAVTQSPRNKVTVTGGNVTLSCRQTNSHNYMYWYRQDTGHGLRLIHYSYGAGNLRIGDVPDGYKATRTTQEDFFLLLELASPSQTSLYFCASSDPGGGNERLFFGHGTKLSVL.

Worth noting for this clone: The gene names given are mouse names. The sequenced CDR3 bases are TGTGCCAGCGGCCTCAAAAACTCCGACTACACC. This encodes CASGLKNSDYT. The entire CDR3 protein reads CASGLKNSDYTF. The gene calls are TRBV13-2 and TRBJ1-2; D gene unclear. The read stops 1 residue short of the end of the CDR3; the missing end is completed from the germline J gene. Trimming pared 5 bases from V and 1 base from J, leaving 6 bases between. The germline V gene encodes CDR1 NNHNN and CDR2 SYGAGS (reference sequence). The CDR3 is 12 residues long.

For this clone: Gene names and germline refer to mouse. Sequencing ends 1 residue short of the CDR3 end; the germline J gene provides the rest. This chain joins TRBV4 and TRBJ2-2, with TRBD2 identical over 11 bases. CDR1 and CDR2 (germline): LGHDT, YNNKQL (reference sequence). The CDR3 contains 16 residues. V shed 5 bases and J 0 bases; nucleotides not matched to a gene: 2. CDR3 amino acids: CASSPTGGANTGQLYF. The DNA read from the CDR3 is TGTGCCAGCAGCCCGACTGGGGGGGCAAACACCGGGCAGCTCTAC.

In the case of this clone: Gene labels here are mouse ones. The sequenced fragment ends 1 residue before the CDR3 boundary, so the rest is inferred from the germline J gene. This sequence joins TRBV19 and TRBJ2-5; no clear D gene. Trimming stripped 3 bases from V and 3 bases from J, with 5 bases between. CDR1 is FNHDT, CDR2 SITEND, per germline (reference sequence). This CDR3 region has 12 residues. CDR3 bases read: TGTGCCAGCAGTAAATCGCAAGACACCCAGTAC. Amino acids: CASSKSQDTQY. The full CDR3 protein is CASSKSQDTQYF.

The count of this clone is one. Mouse gene names and germline throughout. The read falls 1 residue short of the CDR3 end, and the missing part is taken from the germline J gene. J is TRBJ1-4 and V is TRBV5, with 9 nucleotides matching TRBD1. In germline, CDR1 is LGHNA, CDR2 YNLKQL (reference sequence). V dropped 3 bases and J dropped 3; count of bases not matched to a gene: 5. The CDR3 has 16 amino acids. The DNA read from the CDR3 is TGTGCCAGCAGCCAGACCGGGACAGGGACCAACGAAAGATTATTT. Residues: CASSQTGTGTNERLF. Given in full, the CDR3 is CASSQTGTGTNERLFF.

Comment on this clone: Gene names refer to mouse genes. The read ends 1 residue early relative to the CDR3; the germline J gene fills the gap. V is TRBV19 and J is TRBJ2-2; 10 bases are a match to TRBD1. CDR3 length: 15 amino acids. J lost 1 base, V lost 4 bases, and 1 base had no gene match. CDR1 is FNHDT and CDR2 is SITEND in the germline V gene (reference sequence). Partial CDR3 DNA: TGTGCCAGCAGTCGGGACAGGGGAAACACCGGGCAGCTCTAC. It specifies CASSRDRGNTGQLY. In full, the CDR3 is CASSRDRGNTGQLYF.